These 23 T cell receptor beta chains came from one sample sequenced in a study of blood T cell repertoires in COVID-19 (dated by TCRdb to the early 2020s). The method was the immunoSEQ multiplex PCR assay. Here the immuneACCESS table is served through TCRdb, limited to in-frame sequences with V and J called. Missing clones are a known gap in these copies; in checked studies unresolved V genes cover under half, and the rest lacks a known reason. The sample table holds nearly 350,000 clones, of which 88% were seen once. The ten largest clones add up to roughly 6.6% of the sample. The specimen sequenced was peripheral blood. These receptors all stem from a woman aged 70 to 79 with COVID-19, enrolled during active disease.

The rearrangement uses TRBV30 and TRBJ2-5, with 16 bases identical to TRBD2. In germline, CDR1 is GTSNPN, CDR2 SVGIG (reference sequence). Germline trimming cut 0 bases from V and 8 bases from J; bases unmatched to any gene: 3. The CDR3 sequence is 15 residues long. CDR3 sequence reads: CAWSVGTSGGATQYF. The CDR3 coding sequence is TGTGCCTGGAGTGTTGGGACTAGCGGGGGGGCAACCCAGTACTTC. Variable domain in full (rest from reference TRBV30 and TRBJ2-5): SQTIHQWPATLVQPVGSPLSLECTVEGTSNPNLYWYRQAAGRGLQLLFYSVGIGQISSEVPQNLSASRPQDRQFILSSKKLLLSDSGFYLCAWSVGTSGGATQYFGPGTRLLVL.

Details on this clone: The same CDR3 also results from other DNA sequences found in this sample. The V gene is TRBV7-9, the J gene TRBJ1-1, with 8 nucleotides matching TRBD1. The CDR3 is 13 amino acids. CDR1 is SEHNR and CDR2 is FQNEAQ in the germline V gene (reference sequence). Trimming removed 3 bases from V and 4 bases from J; junction bases left unmatched: 1. The chain's CDR3 is CASSFTGGTEAFF. The CDR3 bases are TGTGCCAGCAGCTTTACAGGGGGCACTGAAGCTTTCTTT.

A single count supports this clone. The chain has TRBV4-3 and TRBJ2-2; weak D call: TRBD2 (5 bases). Germline loops: CDR1 LGHNA, CDR2 YSLEER. CDR3 length: 16 residues. The germline V and J ends were trimmed by 0 bases and 3 bases, with 11 bases remaining between them. This CDR3 reads CASSQDSPSYTGELFF. In DNA form, the CDR3 reads TGCGCCAGCAGCCAAGATAGCCCTAGCTACACCGGGGAGCTGTTTTTT.

The chain employs TRBV6-5 and TRBJ1-2; D uncertain. The CDR3 length is 15 residues. V was pared by 3 bases and J by 7 bases, with 18 bases between. Germline CDR1 MNHEY, CDR2 SVGAGI. The DNA for the CDR3 is TGTGCCAGCAGTTATTTGAGGAGGGATGGGTCTGGCTACACCTTC. It codes for CASSYLRRDGSGYTF.

On this clone itself: The junction shows a germline mismatch at one end, possibly a read error. The J gene is TRBJ1-1, the V gene TRBV29-1; possibly TRBD1 for D (5 bases). CDR3 length: 11 amino acids. Germline lookup yields CDR1 SQVTM and CDR2 ANQGSEA. CDR3 sequence reads: CSVVKGPGDEF. The CDR3 region has the DNA TGCAGCGTTGTAAAGGGACCGGGGGACGAATTT.

The CDR3 sequence: CSVEEALGLSYNEQFF. CDR3 nucleotide sequence: TGCAGCGTTGAAGAAGCCCTTGGACTCTCCTACAATGAGCAGTTCTTC. The chain has TRBV29-1 and TRBJ2-1; D possibly corresponds to TRBD2 (5 bases). The germline gives CDR1 SQVTM, CDR2 ANQGSEA. The length of the CDR3 is 16 residues. V lost 0 bases and J 0 bases, leaving 12 bases between the germline ends.

This chain links TRBV2 with TRBJ1-2; weak D call: TRBD1 (6 bases). Deletions cut 9 bases from V and 3 bases from J, with 11 bases between. Germline-derived CDR1 and CDR2 are SNHLY and FYNNEI. The CDR3 contains 12 residues. The CDR3 bases are TGTGCCAGACAGGGCAGAGACTATGGCTACACCTTC. Translating gives CARQGRDYGYTF.

This chain links TRBV3-1 (or the pseudogene TRBV3-2) with TRBJ2-2; D not resolved. This CDR3 spans 12 amino acids. The V end was cut by 4 bases, the J end by 2 bases, with 2 bases between. The germline gives CDR1 LGHDT, CDR2 YNNKEL (reference sequence). This CDR3 is CASSPNTGELFF. The CDR3 coding sequence is TGTGCCAGCAGCCCAAACACCGGGGAGCTGTTTTTT.

The chain joins TRBV28 to TRBJ1-6; possible D gene TRBD1, 5 bases. Germline lookup yields CDR1 MDHEN and CDR2 SYDVKM. V was pared by 3 bases and J by 10 bases, with 19 bases between. The CDR3 sequence is 16 residues long. Here the CDR3 DNA reads TGTGCCAGCAGTTTGGAGGGGACGGGAAATGGCTCACCCCTCCACTTT. Translated: CASSLEGTGNGSPLHF.

V and J are TRBV5-4 and TRBJ1-1, with D possibly TRBD1 on 6 matching bases. The germline gives CDR1 SGHNT, CDR2 YYREEE (reference sequence). The CDR3 contains 15 residues. Trimming removed 3 bases at V and 4 bases at J, with 16 bases between. CDR3 bases: TGTGCCAGCAGCTCGGCGGGGGGCCAAAGCACTGAAGCTTTCTTT. Translated, it gives CASSSAGGQSTEAFF. Using reference TRBV5-4 and TRBJ1-1 for the parts outside the CDR3, the full variable domain is ETGVTQSPTHLIKTRGQQVTLRCSSQSGHNTVSWYQQALGQGPQFIFQYYREEENGRGNFPPRFSGLQFPNYSSELNVNALELDDSALYLCASSSAGGQSTEAFFGQGTRLTVV.

J is TRBJ1-1 and V is TRBV29-1; TRBD1 matches 7 bases. This CDR3 has 12 residues. Per germline, CDR1 SQVTM and CDR2 ANQGSEA. V lost 3 bases to trimming and J lost 4 bases; unmatched junction nucleotides: 2. As DNA, the CDR3 is TGCAGCGTTGAGAACAGGGGCACTGAAGCTTTCTTT. Translation: CSVENRGTEAFF.

V and J are TRBV10-3 and TRBJ2-2, with TRBD1 matching 8 bases. The junction had 5 bases not matched to a gene; V was cut back by 3 bases and J by 2 bases. In germline, CDR1 is ENHRY, CDR2 SYGVKD. The CDR3 consists of 16 residues. The CDR3 nucleotides are TGTGCCATCAGTGAATCCGGGACAGGTAACACCGGGGAGCTGTTTTTT. It translates to CAISESGTGNTGELFF.

V and J are TRBV9 and TRBJ1-2; perhaps TRBD1 as D (5 bases). The germline gives CDR1 SGDLS, CDR2 YYNGEE. V was clipped by 4 bases and J by 12 bases, with 25 bases between them. The CDR3 runs to 15 residues. In nucleotides, the CDR3 is TGTGCCAGCAGCTCCCGAAATATAGACAGTCCCGGAGACACCTTC. Amino acids: CASSSRNIDSPGDTF.

The chain's CDR3 is CASSYADRSGDIQYF. The CDR3 coding sequence is TGCGCCAGCAGCTACGCGGACAGGTCCGGTGACATTCAGTACTTC. The chain couples TRBV5-1 to TRBJ2-4; 7 positions agree with TRBD1. In germline, CDR1 is SGHRS, CDR2 YFSETQ. V trimming: 3 bases; J trimming: 8 bases; junction bases outside the gene matches: 11. CDR3 size: 15 residues.

This clone was seen only once. J is TRBJ2-1 and V is TRBV5-8; D is ambiguous. CDR1 SGHTS and CDR2 YDEGEE come from the germline V gene. Trimming pared 0 bases from V and 7 bases from J, leaving 8 bases between. The CDR3 sequence is 13 residues long. CDR3 sequence reads: CASSLVLRNEQFF. The CDR3 DNA reads TGTGCCAGCAGCTTGGTTCTCCGGAATGAGCAGTTCTTC. Full variable domain (remainder filled in from reference TRBV5-8 and TRBJ2-1): EAGVTQSPTHLIKTRGQQATLRCSPISGHTSVYWYQQALGLGLQFLLWYDEGEERNRGNFPPRFSGRQFPNYSSELNVNALELEDSALYLCASSLVLRNEQFFGPGTRLTVL.

The CDR3 sequence: CASTLLKFGYGYTF. CDR3 DNA: TGTGCCAGTACCCTACTCAAGTTTGGCTATGGCTACACCTTC. The V gene is TRBV9, the J gene TRBJ1-2, with unresolved D. V was trimmed by 8 bases and J by 4 bases, leaving 18 bases between them. Germline-derived CDR1 and CDR2 are SGDLS and YYNGEE. The CDR3 extends over 14 amino acids. The full variable domain, its missing parts supplied by reference TRBV9 and TRBJ1-2, is DSGVTQTPKHLITATGQRVTLRCSPRSGDLSVYWYQQSLDQGLQFLIQYYNGEERAKGNILERFSAQQFPDLHSELNLSSLELGDSALYFCASTLLKFGYGYTFGSGTRLTVV.

The chain employs TRBV11-2 and TRBJ2-5, with 9 bases aligning to TRBD1. CDR1 SGHAT and CDR2 FQNNGV come from the germline V gene. The CDR3 extends over 15 amino acids. With V trimmed by 5 bases and J by 4 bases, 8 bases remained unmatched. The CDR3 coding sequence is TGTGCCAGCAGCGTACCGGGACAGGGTGTAGAGACCCAGTACTTC. The encoded protein is CASSVPGQGVETQYF. The variable domain in full, with the rest retrieved from reference TRBV11-2 and TRBJ2-5, is EAGVAQSPRYKIIEKRQSVAFWCNPISGHATLYWYQQILGQGPKLLIQFQNNGVVDDSQLPKDRFSAERLKGVDSTLKIQPAKLEDSAVYLCASSVPGQGVETQYFGPGTRLLVL.

The chain couples TRBV28 to TRBJ2-4; 7 positions agree with TRBD1. The germline gives CDR1 MDHEN, CDR2 SYDVKM. CDR3 length: 13 amino acids. V dropped 3 bases and J dropped 12; count of bases not matched to a gene: 8. CDR3 in amino acids: CASSFRVRDSQYF. CDR3 nucleotides: TGTGCCAGCAGTTTTCGAGTAAGGGACAGTCAGTACTTC.

The genes are TRBV9 and TRBJ2-6; TRBD1 is a possible D gene (5 bases). The V gene lost 3 bases and the J gene lost 2 bases, with 9 bases spanning the gap. CDR3 length equals 15 residues. Germline V gene lookup returns CDR1 SGDLS and CDR2 YYNGEE. The CDR3 bases are TGTGCCAGCAGCGCCCAGGGAACTGGGGCCAACGTCCTGACTTTC. Translated: CASSAQGTGANVLTF.

The chain has TRBV7-9 and TRBJ1-2, with 9 bases aligning to TRBD1. Germline V gives CDR1 SEHNR, CDR2 FQNEAQ (reference sequence). The CDR3 covers 14 residues. With V trimmed by 1 base and J by 6 bases, 3 bases remained unmatched. DNA of the CDR3: TGTGCCAGCAGCTTAGTGACAGGGGGGAATGGCTACACCTTC. Protein sequence: CASSLVTGGNGYTF.

The V and J genes are TRBV24-1 and TRBJ2-5; 7 positions match TRBD2. The J segment lost 5 bases and the V segment lost 6 bases, leaving 8 bases of the junction unmatched. The CDR3 has 14 residues. The germline V gene encodes CDR1 KGHDR and CDR2 SFDVKD. In DNA form, the CDR3 reads TGTGCCACCAGTACTGCGGGGGACCTGGAGACCCAGTACTTC. Protein: CATSTAGDLETQYF.

The gene calls are TRBV5-1 and TRBJ2-7; TRBD1 is a possible D gene (5 bases). With 0 bases removed from V and 9 bases from J, the gap between germline ends came to 16 bases. The CDR3 has 14 amino acids. In germline, CDR1 is SGHRS, CDR2 YFSETQ. The CDR3 here is CASSLESPGQWQYF. CDR3 bases: TGCGCCAGCAGCTTGGAGTCGCCAGGGCAGTGGCAGTACTTC.

The chain joins TRBV6-7 to TRBJ1-5; 11 nucleotides match TRBD1. TRBV6-7 is annotated as an ORF whose role is uncertain. V lost 8 bases, J lost 8 bases, and 2 bases stayed unmatched. This CDR3 region has 12 residues. CDR3 nucleotide sequence: TGTGCCAGCTGGGACAGGGGGAAGCCCCAGCATTTT. This codes for CASWDRGKPQHF.